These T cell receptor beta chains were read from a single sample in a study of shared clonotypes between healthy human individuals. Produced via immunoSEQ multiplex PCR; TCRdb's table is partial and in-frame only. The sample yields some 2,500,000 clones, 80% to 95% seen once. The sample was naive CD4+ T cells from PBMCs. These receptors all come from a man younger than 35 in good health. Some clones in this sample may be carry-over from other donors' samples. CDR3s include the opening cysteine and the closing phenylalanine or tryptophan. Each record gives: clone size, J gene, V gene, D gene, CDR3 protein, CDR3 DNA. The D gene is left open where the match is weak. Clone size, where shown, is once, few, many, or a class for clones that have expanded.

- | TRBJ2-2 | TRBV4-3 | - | CASSQLAQNTGELFF | TGCGCCAGCAGCCAGCTAGCACAGAACACCGGGGAGCTGTTTTTT
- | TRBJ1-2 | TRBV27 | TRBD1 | CASSLRDSYGYTF | TGTGCCAGCAGTTTACGGGACAGCTATGGCTACACCTTC
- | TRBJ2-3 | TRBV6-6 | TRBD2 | CASSTGREAYTQYF | TGTGCCAGCAGCACGGGGCGGGAGGCGTATACGCAGTATTTT
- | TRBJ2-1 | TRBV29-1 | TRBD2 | CSVAGTSGRNEQFF | TGCAGCGTTGCCGGGACTAGCGGGAGAAATGAGCAGTTCTTC
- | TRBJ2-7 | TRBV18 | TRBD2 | CASSLLSGSSSYEQYF | TGTGCCAGCTCACTCCTTAGCGGGAGTAGCTCCTACGAGCAGTACTTC
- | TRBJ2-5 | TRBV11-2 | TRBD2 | CASSLGTSGQETQYF | TGTGCCAGCAGCTTAGGGACTAGCGGACAAGAGACCCAGTACTTC
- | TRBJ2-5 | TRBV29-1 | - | CSVGPRPLVGETQYF | TGCAGCGTGGGCCCCCGACCTCTCGTGGGAGAGACCCAGTACTTC
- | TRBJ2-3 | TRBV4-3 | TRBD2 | CASSRNPRTSGRLGDTQYF | TGCGCCAGCAGCCGAAACCCCAGGACTAGCGGGAGATTGGGTGATACGCAGTATTTT
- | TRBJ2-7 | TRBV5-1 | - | CASSLRQFGYEQYF | TGCGCCAGCAGCTTGCGCCAATTTGGTTACGAGCAGTACTTC
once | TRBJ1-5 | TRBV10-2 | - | CASSVYQFNQPQHF | TGCGCCAGCAGTGTGTATCAGTTTAATCAGCCCCAGCATTTT